This TCR beta chain was recovered during a study of beta chain features in type 1 diabetes. Looking at the study overall: The patients were much like the healthy donors in age, gender and cell yields.

The sequenced template was cDNA made from the entire isolated RNA. Here immunoSEQ multiplex PCR was the method, and the copy in TCRdb shows in-frame clones only, minus some. The sample lists over 500,000 clones; 15% to 19% were seen once. The CDR3 loop spans 14 amino acids. The V end lost 2 bases, the J end lost 7 bases, and 14 bases lay between the germline ends. Germline V gene lookup returns CDR1 SGHVS and CDR2 FQNEAQ. Regarding the study as a whole: HLA effects on TCRB rearrangement stayed unresolved here. For patients and controls alike, PCR might favor shorter templates to the same degree.

As concerns this clone: Its antigen is unknown.

This TCR was recovered from a man younger than 30 in good health. The material sequenced was naive CD4+ T cells from blood. This rearrangement joins TRBV7-8 to TRBJ1-2; D remains unclear. This CDR3 reads CASSLSLGERGYTF. CDR3 in DNA: TGTGCCAGCAGCTTATCCCTAGGTGAACGTGGCTACACCTTC.